A selection of T cell receptor beta chains follows, all from one sample in a study of CD4 T cells in relation to SARS-CoV-2 and coronaviruses. Antigens for these TCRs are unknown. Sequencing used immunoSEQ multiplex PCR; TCRdb keeps in-frame clones, though not all of them. In the table there are about 16,000 clones, 70% to 80% of which are singletons. Sequencing was performed on CD4+ T cells from PBMCs, cultured in vitro. The receptors originated from a human donor in good health. CDR3s include the opening cysteine and the closing phenylalanine or tryptophan. D genes are given only for firm matches. Only part of the rows carry a size: once, few, many, or a class if the clone is expanded.

>TRBV29-1|TRBD1|NA|TRBJ2-5
CSVKTGGGETQYF
TGCAGCGTTAAGACAGGGGGCGGGGAGACCCAGTACTTC
>TRBV27|TRBD1|few|TRBJ1-1
CASSVTGVWSTEAFF
TGTGCCAGCAGTGTGACAGGGGTTTGGAGCACTGAAGCTTTCTTT
>TRBV10-3|NA|few|TRBJ1-1
CAIGGVRVAEAFF
TGTGCCATCGGGGGGGTGCGGGTCGCTGAAGCTTTCTTT
>TRBV27|NA|NA|TRBJ2-5
CASSLSGETQYF
TGTGCCAGCAGTTTATCTGGGGAGACCCAGTACTTC
>TRBV19|NA|NA|TRBJ1-3
CASSTNGGSGNTIYF
TGTGCCAGTAGTACTAATGGGGGTTCTGGAAACACCATATATTTT
>TRBV10-3|NA|NA|TRBJ1-2
CAISPGGAHGYTF
TGTGCCATCAGTCCCGGGGGAGCTCATGGCTACACCTTC
>TRBV3-1/TRBV3-2|NA|NA|TRBJ1-3
CASSLNTGLPGNTIYF
TGTGCCAGCAGCCTTAACACAGGGCTACCTGGAAACACCATATATTTT
>TRBV18|NA|NA|TRBJ2-5
CASSRDRETQYF
TGTGCCAGCTCACGGGACCGAGAGACCCAGTACTTC
>TRBV18|TRBD2|NA|TRBJ2-7
CASSPGTSGYEQYF
TGTGCCAGCTCACCGGGGACTAGCGGTTACGAGCAGTACTTC
>TRBV18|NA|NA|TRBJ2-3
CASSPTASTDTQYF
TGTGCCAGCTCACCGACAGCTAGCACAGATACGCAGTATTTT
>TRBV30|TRBD2|NA|TRBJ2-7
CAWMGLAGGRSYEQYF
TGTGCCTGGATGGGACTAGCGGGAGGGCGCTCCTACGAGCAGTACTTC
>TRBV24-1|NA|NA|TRBJ2-1
CATSDAGGDEQFF
TGTGCCACCAGTGATGCGGGTGGAGATGAGCAGTTCTTC
>TRBV18|NA|NA|TRBJ2-5
CASSPSGTAETQYF
TGTGCCAGCTCACCAAGTGGGACGGCAGAGACCCAGTACTTC
>TRBV3-1/TRBV3-2|TRBD2|NA|TRBJ2-3
CASSVGTSGSIYTQYF
TGTGCCAGCAGCGTAGGGACTAGCGGGAGCATATATACGCAGTATTTT
>TRBV6-6|NA|NA|TRBJ2-1
CASSYSFDNEQFF
TGTGCCAGCAGTTACTCGTTCGACAATGAGCAGTTCTTC
>TRBV7-3|NA|NA|TRBJ2-7
CASSLTGRNSYEQYF
TGTGCCAGCAGCTTAACGGGACGGAACTCCTACGAGCAGTACTTC
>TRBV10-3|TRBD1|NA|TRBJ1-5
CAISAVPTGEDSSNQPQHF
TGTGCCATCAGTGCCGTCCCGACAGGGGAGGATTCTAGCAATCAGCCCCAGCATTTT
>TRBV18|NA|NA|TRBJ2-2
CASSLDLGELFF
TGTGCCAGCTCACTCGACCTCGGGGAGCTGTTTTTT
>TRBV19|NA|few|TRBJ2-2
CASSMGGELFF
TGTGCCAGTAGTATGGGCGGGGAGCTGTTTTTT
>TRBV5-1|NA|few|TRBJ2-5
CASSPGDRVETQYF
TGCGCCAGCAGCCCCGGGGACCGGGTAGAGACCCAGTACTTC
>TRBV7-9|TRBD1|NA|TRBJ1-2
CASTKTGSGYTF
TGTGCCAGCACCAAGACAGGGAGCGGCTACACCTTC
>TRBV24-1|NA|NA|TRBJ1-5
CATSTGVRQPQHF
TGTGCCACCAGTACGGGTGTCCGTCAGCCCCAGCATTTT
>TRBV6-2/TRBV6-3|TRBD2|NA|TRBJ2-7
CASNPGGGPLTYEQYF
TGTGCCAGCAACCCGGGAGGGGGACCGCTTACCTACGAGCAGTACTTC
>TRBV28|TRBD1|few|TRBJ1-3
CASSSQGPTSGNTIYF
TGTGCCAGCAGTTCACAGGGGCCGACCTCTGGAAACACCATATATTTT
>TRBV15|NA|medium-sized|TRBJ2-1
CATSREGVHNEQFF
TGTGCCACCAGCAGAGAAGGGGTCCACAATGAGCAGTTCTTC
>TRBV6-5|TRBD1|NA|TRBJ1-5
CASSHRGRDNQPQHF
TGTGCCAGCAGTCACAGGGGTAGGGACAATCAGCCCCAGCATTTT
>TRBV5-1|NA|NA|TRBJ2-3
CASRTDLKGTDTQYF
TGCGCCAGCAGGACGGACTTAAAGGGGACAGATACGCAGTATTTT
>TRBV9|NA|NA|TRBJ2-5
CASSVATTTGETQYF
TGTGCCAGCAGCGTAGCTACGACTACTGGAGAGACCCAGTACTTC
>TRBV19|TRBD1|NA|TRBJ2-5
CASSSGDRGHQETQYF
TGTGCCAGTAGTTCTGGGGACAGGGGGCACCAAGAGACCCAGTACTTC
>TRBV19|NA|few|TRBJ1-5
CASSKGTGAAAQPQHF
TGTGCCAGTAGTAAGGGGACGGGTGCCGCCGCCCAGCCCCAGCATTTT
>TRBV3-1/TRBV3-2|NA|NA|TRBJ1-1
CASSQGSTEAFF
TGTGCCAGCAGCCAAGGTAGCACTGAAGCTTTCTTT
>TRBV6-4|TRBD2|NA|TRBJ2-5
CASSPRLAGQETQYF
TGTGCCAGCAGCCCACGACTAGCGGGTCAAGAGACCCAGTACTTC
>TRBV28|TRBD1|NA|TRBJ1-5
CASSSGQGPHYSNQPQHF
TGTGCCAGCAGTTCTGGACAGGGGCCTCATTATAGCAATCAGCCCCAGCATTTT
>TRBV28|TRBD1|few|TRBJ1-2
CASSQGAEDGYTF
TGTGCCAGCAGTCAGGGGGCGGAAGATGGCTACACCTTC
>TRBV15|NA|NA|TRBJ1-1
CATSRDRLNTEAFF
TGTGCCACCAGCAGAGATCGATTAAACACTGAAGCTTTCTTT
>TRBV5-1|NA|NA|TRBJ2-5
CASSLGTNQETQYF
TGCGCCAGCAGCCTCGGGACAAATCAAGAGACCCAGTACTTC
>TRBV19|NA|NA|TRBJ1-1
CASSIVFSRDPAFF
TGTGCCAGTAGTATAGTATTTTCCAGGGATCCAGCTTTCTTT
>TRBV3-1/TRBV3-2|NA|NA|TRBJ2-5
CASSQGLAEETQYF
TGTGCCAGCAGCCAAGGTTTAGCAGAAGAGACCCAGTACTTC
>TRBV5-1|NA|NA|TRBJ1-2
CASSFHVGAARDTNYGYTF
TGCGCCAGCAGCTTCCACGTTGGAGCCGCCCGGGACACGAACTATGGCTACACCTTC
>TRBV10-3|NA|medium-sized|TRBJ1-6
CAITQMTGSPLHF
TGTGCCATCACCCAAATGACAGGTTCACCCCTCCACTTT
>TRBV5-1|NA|once|TRBJ1-5
CASSVEVNQPQHF
TGCGCCAGCAGCGTAGAAGTCAATCAGCCCCAGCATTTT
>TRBV28|NA|NA|TRBJ2-7
CASSLTGSEQYF
TGTGCCAGCAGTTTAACAGGGTCCGAGCAGTACTTC
>TRBV18|TRBD2|NA|TRBJ2-1
CASSPLPLRGLAAYNEQFF
TGTGCCAGCTCACCACTTCCTTTAAGGGGACTAGCGGCCTACAATGAGCAGTTCTTC
>TRBV30|NA|once|TRBJ1-1
CAWSDIRNTEAFF
TGTGCCTGGAGTGACATCAGGAACACTGAAGCTTTCTTT
>TRBV25-1|NA|few|TRBJ1-1
CASSGEGNTEAFF
TGTGCCAGCAGTGGCGAGGGGAACACTGAAGCTTTCTTT
>TRBV20-1|NA|NA|TRBJ1-2
CSATANYGYTF
TGCAGTGCCACGGCTAACTATGGCTACACCTTC
>TRBV5-1|TRBD1|NA|TRBJ1-1
CASSLVGQAGREAFF
TGCGCCAGCAGCTTGGTTGGACAGGCAGGCCGTGAAGCTTTCTTT
>TRBV5-1|NA|NA|TRBJ2-7
CASSLAGSYEQYF
TGCGCCAGCAGCTTGGCGGGCTCCTACGAGCAGTACTTC
>TRBV5-5|NA|NA|TRBJ1-5
CASSLGMGDQPQHF
TGTGCCAGCAGCTTGGGAATGGGTGATCAGCCCCAGCATTTT
>TRBV2|NA|few|TRBJ2-7
CASSLQGSSYEQYF
TGTGCCAGCAGTTTGCAGGGGTCCTCCTACGAGCAGTACTTC
>TRBV12-3/TRBV12-4|NA|NA|TRBJ2-3
CASSLSDTQYF
TGTGCCAGCAGTCTCTCCGATACGCAGTATTTT
>TRBV5-1|NA|NA|TRBJ1-2
CASSLGRDYGYTF
TGCGCCAGCAGCTTGGGACGGGACTATGGCTACACCTTC
>TRBV3-1/TRBV3-2|NA|NA|TRBJ2-5
CASSSGDRSNQYF
TGTGCCAGCAGCTCTGGTGACAGGAGCAATCAGTACTTC
>TRBV7-3|NA|NA|TRBJ2-4
CASSLTGRGLYF
TGTGCCAGCAGCTTAACGGGTCGGGGATTATACTTC
>TRBV3-1/TRBV3-2|NA|NA|TRBJ2-5
CASSSRGRETQYF
TGTGCCAGCAGCAGTAGAGGGAGGGAGACCCAGTACTTC
>TRBV5-5|NA|NA|TRBJ1-1
CASSLDSEAFF
TGTGCCAGCAGCTTGGATTCCGAAGCTTTCTTT
>TRBV3-1/TRBV3-2|TRBD2|NA|TRBJ2-2
CASSPRALAGTGELFF
TGTGCCAGCAGTCCCCGGGCCCTAGCGGGAACCGGGGAGCTGTTTTTT
>TRBV5-1|TRBD1|NA|TRBJ1-6
CASSLGQERSSPLHF
TGCGCCAGCAGTCTCGGACAGGAGAGGAGTTCACCCCTCCACTTT